This T cell receptor beta chain was sequenced for a study of blood T cell repertoires in COVID-19. Across the study: PBMCs, B-cell-depleted T cells, or T cells were the source of the cDNA or gDNA that made up the material.

Allocation to cohorts depended on clinical history reported by the participants. Recovered Cohort 3 donors showed two negative PCRs, clearance, or symptom resolution. There are 16 residues in the CDR3. The V gene lost 5 bases and the J gene lost 4 bases, with 20 bases spanning the gap. The germline CDR1 and CDR2 sequences are SGHTA and FQGTGA. Original processing methods: Reference gene primers were amplified, and this amplification served to estimate nucleated cell counts. The assay was immunoSEQ multiplex PCR, and TCRdb's table has in-frame clones only and misses some. That table furnishes V, J and clone size, whereas the DNA furnished D and trimming. The data contain about 400,000 clones, under 90% of them singletons.

This receptor was obtained from a woman in her 30s who had recovered from COVID-19. Specimen: PBMCs or T cells enriched from blood (not recorded which). The rearrangement links TRBV7-3 to TRBJ2-5, with a tentative D call TRBD2 (5 bases). CDR3 amino acids: CASSQKSAPRGETQYF. The CDR3 coding sequence is TGTGCCAGCAGCCAGAAGAGCGCTCCTCGGGGAGAGACCCAGTACTTC.